The subject of this entry is one TCR beta chain. The antigen is unknown. A much larger clonotype is one base distant, so this may be a read error. The sample belongs to a study of T cells in localized non-small cell lung cancer. This CDR3 contains 14 residues. Trimming removed 5 bases from V and 1 base from J, with 11 bases in between. The germline gives CDR1 MNHEY, CDR2 SVGAGI. Some clones are missing from TCRdb's copy, which holds only in-frame ones; the method was immunoSEQ multiplex PCR. Of around 140,000 clones in the sample, more than 80% were seen once. Broader study findings: Elevated blood T cell density was associated with longer overall survival.

This chain connects TRBV6-5 to TRBJ1-1; TRBD1 might be the D (5 bases). The starting material was peripheral blood, obtained before any cancer treatment. The TCR sequence derives from a female donor of 60 years or more with stage I lung adenocarcinoma. Written as DNA, the CDR3 is TGTGCCAGCAGTCGCGACAGTTCGAACACTGAAGCTTTCTTT. Protein sequence: CASSRDSSNTEAFF.